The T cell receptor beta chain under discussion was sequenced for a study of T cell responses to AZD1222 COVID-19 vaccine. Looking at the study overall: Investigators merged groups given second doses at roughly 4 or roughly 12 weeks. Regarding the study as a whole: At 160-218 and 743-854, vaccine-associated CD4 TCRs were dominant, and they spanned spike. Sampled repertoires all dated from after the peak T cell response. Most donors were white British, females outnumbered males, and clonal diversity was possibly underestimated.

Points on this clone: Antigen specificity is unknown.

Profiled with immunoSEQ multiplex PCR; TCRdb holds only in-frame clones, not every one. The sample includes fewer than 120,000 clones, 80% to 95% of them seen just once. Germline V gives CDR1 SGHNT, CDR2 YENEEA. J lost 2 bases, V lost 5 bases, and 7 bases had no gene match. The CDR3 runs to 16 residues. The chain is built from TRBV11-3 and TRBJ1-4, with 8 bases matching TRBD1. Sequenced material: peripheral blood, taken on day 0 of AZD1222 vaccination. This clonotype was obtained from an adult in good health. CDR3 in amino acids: CASSPGQGNTNEKLFF. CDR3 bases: TGTGCCAGCAGCCCCGGACAGGGTAACACTAATGAAAAACTGTTTTTT.